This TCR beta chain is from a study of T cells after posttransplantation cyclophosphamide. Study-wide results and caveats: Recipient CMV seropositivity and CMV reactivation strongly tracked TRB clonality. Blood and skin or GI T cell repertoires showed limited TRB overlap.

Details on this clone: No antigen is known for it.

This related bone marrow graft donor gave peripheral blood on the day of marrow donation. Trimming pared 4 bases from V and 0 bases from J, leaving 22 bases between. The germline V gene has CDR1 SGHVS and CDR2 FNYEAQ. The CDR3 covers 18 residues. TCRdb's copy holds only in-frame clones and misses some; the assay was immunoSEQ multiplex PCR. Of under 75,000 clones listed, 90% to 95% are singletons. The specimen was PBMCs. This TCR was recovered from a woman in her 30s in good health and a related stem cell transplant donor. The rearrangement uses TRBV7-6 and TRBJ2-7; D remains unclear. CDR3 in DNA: TGTGCCAGCAGCTCCAAACCCTCCGTTGGTGGTTACTCCTACGAGCAGTACTTC. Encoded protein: CASSSKPSVGGYSYEQYF.